The next 29 T cell receptor beta chains were all read from a single sample in a study of OX40 agonist ivuxolimab in advanced cancers. Assay: immunoSEQ multiplex PCR; the TCRdb copy retains only in-frame clones and omits some. The data contain tens of thousands of clones, approximately 89% of them seen just once; the ten biggest clones take up 5% to 6.5%. This sample comprised CD4+ or CD8+ T cells sorted from blood, obtained in a trial of the OX40 agonist ivuxolimab. The source of these receptors is an adult with an advanced solid tumor such as melanoma, head and neck, liver or kidney cancer.

This chain connects TRBV27 to TRBJ1-5; a possible D gene is TRBD1 (6 bases). V was clipped by 5 bases and J by 1 base, with 24 bases between them. This CDR3 is built from 19 residues. Per germline, CDR1 MNHEY and CDR2 SMNVEV (reference sequence). CDR3 sequence: CASSPTQGAGILSNQPQHF. The CDR3, as DNA: TGTGCCAGCAGTCCGACACAGGGAGCGGGGATATTAAGCAATCAGCCCCAGCATTTT.

The J gene is TRBJ2-3, the V gene TRBV4-3; 7 bases fit TRBD2. The CDR3 sequence is 14 residues long. Germline V gives CDR1 LGHNA, CDR2 YSLEER. V was pared by 4 bases and J by 0 bases, with 1 base of the junction left unmatched. CDR3 protein: CASSPSGSTDTQYF. CDR3 DNA: TGCGCCAGCAGCCCTAGCGGCAGCACAGATACGCAGTATTTT.

The V call is TRBV6-5, the J call TRBJ2-2, with D perhaps matching TRBD2 (5 bases). V gave up 2 bases and J gave up 4 bases, with 8 bases separating them. Germline V gives CDR1 MNHEY, CDR2 SVGAGI. This CDR3 comprises 14 residues. This CDR3 reads CASSYGGPTGELFF. The CDR3 nucleotides are TGTGCCAGCAGTTACGGAGGACCCACCGGGGAGCTGTTTTTT.

Concerning this clone: A much larger clonotype is one base distant, so this may be a read error. Other nucleotide sequences from this sample produce the same CDR3. V and J are TRBV28 and TRBJ1-2; a weak D match, TRBD1 (6 bases). The CDR3 has 13 amino acids. Germline CDR1 reads MDHEN; CDR2 reads SYDVKM. The germline V and J ends were trimmed by 5 bases and 3 bases, with 10 bases remaining between them. CDR3 in amino acids: CASSPDRYYGYTF. DNA of the CDR3: TGTGCCAGCAGTCCGGACAGATACTATGGCTACACCTTC.

Only one count was recorded for this clone. This chain links TRBV7-7 with TRBJ2-1, with D possibly being TRBD1 or TRBD2 (5 bases each). Per the germline V gene, CDR1 is SSHAT and CDR2 is FNYEAQ (reference sequence). Trimming shortened V by 3 bases and J by 5 bases, and 14 bases separated the two germline ends. The CDR3 length is 15 residues. The CDR3 loop is CASSFGTRADNEQFF. The CDR3 region has the DNA TGTGCCAGCAGCTTCGGGACCAGGGCCGACAATGAGCAGTTCTTC.

This CDR3 is CASSIARNQPQHF. CDR3 DNA: TGTGCCAGTAGTATTGCGAGGAATCAGCCCCAGCATTTT. The rearrangement uses TRBV19 and TRBJ1-5; D call uncertain. The CDR3 spans 13 residues. The V end lost 3 bases, the J end lost 4 bases, and 7 bases lay between the germline ends. Germline-derived CDR1 and CDR2 are LNHDA and SQIVND (reference sequence).

This clone was found once. The V gene is TRBV28, the J gene TRBJ2-3; TRBD1 or TRBD2 may be the D gene (5 bases each). This CDR3 spans 17 amino acids. The germline gives CDR1 MDHEN, CDR2 SYDVKM. The germline V and J ends were trimmed by 3 bases and 2 bases, with 18 bases remaining between them. CDR3 amino acids: CASSFPLAGDPTDTQYF. CDR3 sequence (DNA): TGTGCCAGCAGTTTTCCCCTTGCCGGGGACCCCACAGATACGCAGTATTTT. Filled out from reference TRBV28 and TRBJ2-3, the complete variable domain reads DVKVTQSSRYLVKRTGEKVFLECVQDMDHENMFWYRQDPGLGLRLIYFSYDVKMKEKGDIPEGYSVSREKKERFSLILESASTNQTSMYLCASSFPLAGDPTDTQYFGPGTRLTVL.

This chain connects TRBV15 to TRBJ2-2, with D maybe TRBD2 (5 bases). The V end lost 0 bases, the J end lost 1 base, and 12 bases lay between the germline ends. The CDR3 spans 17 residues. Germline values: CDR1 LNHNV, CDR2 YYDKDF (reference sequence). The CDR3 is CATSRDLRGLNTGELFF. In DNA form, the CDR3 reads TGTGCCACCAGCAGAGATCTCCGGGGATTGAACACCGGGGAGCTGTTTTTT.

On this clone itself: Being one base from a much bigger clone, this may be a read error. Additional DNA sequences in this sample encode the identical CDR3. The V and J genes are TRBV27 and TRBJ1-1; TRBD1 might be the D (5 bases). This CDR3 is 13 amino acids long. Germline CDR1 reads MNHEY; CDR2 reads SMNVEV (reference sequence). The ends were cut back, 2 bases at V and 3 bases at J, with 7 bases in the middle. DNA of the CDR3: TGTGCCAGCAGTTTAGAAGGGGACACTGAAGCTTTCTTT. Translating it yields CASSLEGDTEAFF.

The chain links TRBV9 to TRBJ1-5, with D possibly matching TRBD1 (5 bases). Trimming shortened V by 4 bases and J by 5 bases, and 13 bases separated the two germline ends. The CDR3 extends over 14 amino acids. Germline-derived CDR1 and CDR2 are SGDLS and YYNGEE. CDR3 coding DNA: TGTGCCAGCAGCCGCGACTGGGGGGATCAGCCCCAGCATTTT. Translation gives CASSRDWGDQPQHF.

The CDR3, as DNA: TGTGCCAGCAGCGTAGGTGGGACAGGGGTTTACTATGGCTACACCTTC. It translates to CASSVGGTGVYYGYTF. The rearrangement uses TRBV9 and TRBJ1-2; TRBD1 matches at 10 bases. The CDR3 length is 16 residues. The V segment lost 0 bases and the J segment 3 bases; nucleotides outside the gene matches: 5. Per germline, CDR1 SGDLS and CDR2 YYNGEE.

This sequence joins TRBV5-6 and TRBJ2-7; D not certain. This CDR3 spans 15 amino acids. V was shortened by 3 bases and J by 4 bases, with 17 bases between the two germline ends. Germline assignment: CDR1 SGHDT and CDR2 YYEEEE. The CDR3 bases are TGTGCCAGCAGCTCCCTTGGTGAGGTCAGTTACGAGCAGTACGTC. It translates to CASSSLGEVSYEQYV.

This clone is categorized as medium-sized. CDR3 DNA sequence: TGTGCCAGCAGCCCGATGGCAGCGGTGAACACTGAAGCTTTCTTT. Residues: CASSPMAAVNTEAFF. The chain employs TRBV14 and TRBJ1-1; D unresolved. The germline V gene encodes CDR1 SGHDN and CDR2 FVKESK. The germline V and J ends were trimmed by 4 bases and 0 bases, with 12 bases remaining between them. The CDR3 is 15 residues long.

V is TRBV19 and J is TRBJ2-7, with unresolved D. Germline V gives CDR1 LNHDA, CDR2 SQIVND (reference sequence). V dropped 6 bases and J dropped 3 bases, with 9 bases sitting between them. CDR3 length: 12 amino acids. The CDR3 nucleotides are TGTGCCAGTAGCAGCCCAGACTACGAGCAGTACGTC. This sequence encodes CASSSPDYEQYV.

The chain joins TRBV19 to TRBJ1-2, with D uncertain. Trimming took 4 bases from V and 0 from J, leaving 12 bases between them. Germline V gene sequence: CDR1 LNHDA, CDR2 SQIVND (reference sequence). CDR3 length: 15 residues. The CDR3 sequence: CASSNYGGANYGYTF. The DNA for the CDR3 is TGTGCCAGTAGTAACTATGGCGGCGCTAACTATGGCTACACCTTC.

As DNA, the CDR3 is TGTGCCAGCAGCTTCGTCAGGGGCTCTGACTATGGCTACACCTTC. It yields the protein CASSFVRGSDYGYTF. V and J are TRBV5-6 and TRBJ1-2, with D possibly being TRBD1 (6 bases). The CDR3 contains 15 residues. CDR1 and CDR2 from the germline V gene are SGHDT and YYEEEE. The V and J ends lost 2 bases and 3 bases respectively, with 14 bases between them.

CDR3 DNA: TGTGCCAGCAGCGTAGAGGGGGGGCTGACATTGTCGGTCCACGAGCAGTACTTC. It codes for CASSVEGGLTLSVHEQYF. The genes are TRBV9 and TRBJ2-7; TRBD2 is a possible D gene (7 bases). The CDR3 has 18 amino acids. Germline lookup yields CDR1 SGDLS and CDR2 YYNGEE. Trimming stripped 0 bases from V and 5 bases from J, with 24 bases between.

The chain links TRBV7-2 to TRBJ2-7; D is possibly TRBD2 (6 bases). With 6 bases removed from V and 0 bases from J, the gap between germline ends came to 12 bases. This CDR3 is 14 amino acids long. From germline, CDR1 is SGHTA and CDR2 FQGNSA. CDR3 residues: CASSDPGLSYEQYF. In DNA, the CDR3 is TGTGCCAGCAGTGACCCGGGACTCTCCTACGAGCAGTACTTC.

This chain connects TRBV6-1 to TRBJ2-3; D perhaps matches TRBD2 (6 bases). Per the germline V gene, CDR1 is MNHNS and CDR2 is SASEGT. CDR3 length: 15 residues. V was cut by 3 bases and J by 0 bases, with 10 bases left in between. The DNA of the CDR3 is TGTGCCAGCAGTGACCCTAGCGAAAGCACAGATACGCAGTATTTT. Encoded protein: CASSDPSESTDTQYF.

Concerning this clone itself: Germline and junction disagree at one end, which may indicate a read error. The CDR3 DNA is TGTGCCAGCACCTTCGAGGGCTCCCTCGCGGATTTT. This encodes CASTFEGSLADF. The gene calls are TRBV7-9 and TRBJ2-3; a weak D match, TRBD2 (5 bases). CDR1 is SEHNR and CDR2 is FQNEAQ in the germline V gene (reference sequence). CDR3 size: 12 residues.

This clone occurred once. The chain couples TRBV6-5 to TRBJ2-3; 14 bases agree with TRBD2. After removal of 6 bases from V and 9 bases from J, the junction contained 8 bases not matched to a gene. This CDR3 is 15 amino acids long. Germline lookup yields CDR1 MNHEY and CDR2 SVGAGI. CDR3 region: CASRSGLAGVRTQYF. The CDR3 coding sequence is TGTGCCAGCAGGTCGGGACTAGCGGGAGTACGGACGCAGTATTTT.

The genes are TRBV4-3 and TRBJ2-1; TRBD1 aligns across 9 bases. Germline-derived CDR1 and CDR2 are LGHNA and YSLEER. The CDR3 spans 14 residues. The V and J ends lost 1 base and 7 bases, in that order; junction bases with no gene match: 2. The DNA of the CDR3 is TGCGCCAGCAGCCAAGGGACAGGGGAAAATGAGCAGTTCTTC. As protein: CASSQGTGENEQFF.

DNA for the CDR3: TGTGCCAGTAGTTCCGAGCCTTTTAGGGGCTACACCTTC. Its translation: CASSSEPFRGYTF. The J gene is TRBJ1-2, the V gene TRBV19; D remains ambiguous. Trimming shortened V by 5 bases and J by 8 bases, and 15 bases separated the two germline ends. Germline V gene lookup returns CDR1 LNHDA and CDR2 SQIVND (reference sequence). The CDR3 has 13 amino acids.

The chain employs TRBV9 and TRBJ2-1; a possible D gene is TRBD1 (5 bases). Trimming took off 4 bases at V and 6 bases at J, with 5 bases between the two ends. The germline V gene has CDR1 SGDLS and CDR2 YYNGEE. This CDR3 has 11 residues. The CDR3 DNA sequence: TGTGCCAGCAGCCAGGGCAATGAGCAGTTCTTC. It translates to CASSQGNEQFF. Using reference TRBV9 and TRBJ2-1 for the parts outside the CDR3, the full variable domain is DSGVTQTPKHLITATGQRVTLRCSPRSGDLSVYWYQQSLDQGLQFLIQYYNGEERAKGNILERFSAQQFPDLHSELNLSSLELGDSALYFCASSQGNEQFFGPGTRLTVL.

This clone was counted only a few times. The V call is TRBV28, the J call TRBJ2-5, with D possibly being TRBD1 (5 bases). The CDR3 consists of 14 residues. V shed 7 bases and J shed 6 bases, with 18 bases lying between them. Germline V gene data show CDR1 as MDHEN and CDR2 as SYDVKM. The CDR3 coding sequence is TGTGCCAGCACCCCCCTGGCAGGGCGTCAGACCCAGTACTTC. Translation: CASTPLAGRQTQYF. Using reference TRBV28 and TRBJ2-5 for the parts outside the CDR3, the full variable domain is DVKVTQSSRYLVKRTGEKVFLECVQDMDHENMFWYRQDPGLGLRLIYFSYDVKMKEKGDIPEGYSVSREKKERFSLILESASTNQTSMYLCASTPLAGRQTQYFGPGTRLLVL.

The chain combines TRBV11-2 with TRBJ1-6; D perhaps matches TRBD1 (6 bases). V was cut by 5 bases and J by 3 bases, with 14 bases left in between. Germline CDR1 and CDR2: SGHAT and FQNNGV. The CDR3 is 16 residues long. The CDR3 region is CASSKETGYYNSPLHF. The CDR3 DNA reads TGTGCCAGCAGCAAAGAAACAGGGTACTATAATTCACCCCTCCACTTT.

The CDR3 region is CAISSPLHF. CDR3 bases: TGTGCCATCTCTTCACCCCTCCACTTT. The J gene is TRBJ1-6, the V gene TRBV7-9, with D hard to call. There are 9 residues in the CDR3. Trimming cost V 10 bases and J 9 bases, with 4 bases left between them. Germline V gene data show CDR1 as SEHNR and CDR2 as FQNEAQ (reference sequence).

This clone appeared a single time. The chain has TRBV27 and TRBJ2-1; TRBD2 matches 10 bases. The CDR3 totals 15 residues. CDR1 is MNHEY, CDR2 SMNVEV, per germline (reference sequence). Unmatched junction bases numbered 7, after V lost 8 bases and J lost 3 bases. Here the CDR3 DNA reads TGTGCCAGCTCCCCTAGCGGGGGCTACTACAATGAGCAGTTCTTC. It yields the protein CASSPSGGYYNEQFF.

The gene calls are TRBV25-1 and TRBJ2-2; tentatively, D is TRBD2 (6 bases). Germline CDR1 MGHDK, CDR2 SYGVNS. V was pared by 1 base and J by 5 bases, with 8 bases between. The CDR3 length is 14 residues. The CDR3 nucleotides read TGTGCCAGCAGTGAATGGGGGGAGACCGGGGAGCTGTTTTTT. It specifies CASSEWGETGELFF.